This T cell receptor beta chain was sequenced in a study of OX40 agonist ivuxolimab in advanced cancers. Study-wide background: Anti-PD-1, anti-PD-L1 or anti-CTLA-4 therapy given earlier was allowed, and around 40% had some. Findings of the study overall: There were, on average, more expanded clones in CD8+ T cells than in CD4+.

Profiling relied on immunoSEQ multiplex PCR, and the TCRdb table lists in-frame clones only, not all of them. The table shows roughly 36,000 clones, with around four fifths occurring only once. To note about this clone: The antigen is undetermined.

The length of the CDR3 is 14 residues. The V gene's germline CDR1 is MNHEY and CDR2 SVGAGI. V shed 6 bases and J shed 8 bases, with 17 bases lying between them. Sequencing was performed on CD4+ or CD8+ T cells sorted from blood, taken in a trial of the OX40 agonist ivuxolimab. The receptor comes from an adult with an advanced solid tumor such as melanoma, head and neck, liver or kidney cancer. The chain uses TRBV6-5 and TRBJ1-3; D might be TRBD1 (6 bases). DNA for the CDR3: TGTGCCAGCAGGGAGACGACGGGGGCCTACACCATATATTTT. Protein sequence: CASRETTGAYTIYF.